This is a list of T cell receptor beta chains from one sample in a study of T cell responses to AZD1222 COVID-19 vaccine. Libraries were prepared by immunoSEQ multiplex PCR; TCRdb keeps only in-frame clonotypes and omits some of them. The table lists about 92,000 clones, approximately 91% of them singletons. The source was peripheral blood, collected on day 0 of AZD1222 vaccination. The receptors come from an adult in good health. CDR3s include the opening cysteine and the closing phenylalanine or tryptophan. Each record gives: clone size, J gene, V gene, D gene, CDR3 protein, CDR3 DNA. The D gene is left open where the match is weak. Clone size is shown for a subset of rows, as once, few, many or a class of expanded clone.

size: .; J: TRBJ2-5; V: TRBV3-1/TRBV3-2; D: .; CDR3: CASSQPKIETQYF; DNA: TGTGCCAGCAGCCAGCCCAAGATAGAGACCCAGTACTTC
size: .; J: TRBJ2-2; V: TRBV9; D: TRBD2; CDR3: CASSPQLADVTGELFF; DNA: TGTGCCAGCAGCCCGCAACTAGCGGATGTCACCGGGGAGCTGTTTTTT
size: .; J: TRBJ1-3; V: TRBV9; D: .; CDR3: CASSVVGDGNTIYF; DNA: TGTGCCAGCAGCGTAGTAGGGGATGGAAACACCATATATTTT
size: .; J: TRBJ2-7; V: TRBV19; D: .; CDR3: CASSIVGDLEQYF; DNA: TGTGCCAGTAGTATAGTGGGTGATCTCGAGCAGTACTTC
size: .; J: TRBJ1-3; V: TRBV5-4; D: .; CDR3: CASSWGPGGPGFIGNTIYF; DNA: TGTGCCAGCAGCTGGGGGCCGGGCGGACCTGGGTTTATTGGAAACACCATATATTTT
size: .; J: TRBJ1-3; V: TRBV27; D: .; CDR3: CASQRTGLASGNTIYF; DNA: TGTGCCAGCCAACGAACGGGACTGGCCTCTGGAAACACCATATATTTT
size: .; J: TRBJ1-1; V: TRBV19; D: .; CDR3: CASTENMNTEAFF; DNA: TGTGCCAGTACGGAGAACATGAACACTGAAGCTTTCTTT
size: .; J: TRBJ1-3; V: TRBV9; D: TRBD1; CDR3: CASSPQRQGALGLNTIYF; DNA: TGTGCCAGCAGCCCCCAGAGACAGGGGGCCTTGGGACTGAACACCATATATTTT
size: .; J: TRBJ2-3; V: TRBV18; D: .; CDR3: CASSPLADTDTQYF; DNA: TGTGCCAGCTCACCCTTGGCCGACACAGATACGCAGTATTTT
size: once; J: TRBJ1-6; V: TRBV28; D: .; CDR3: CASWDVINNSPLHF; DNA: TGTGCCTCGTGGGACGTCATCAATAATTCACCCCTCCACTTT
size: .; J: TRBJ2-7; V: TRBV5-1; D: .; CDR3: CASSVLSGPSYEQYF; DNA: TGCGCCAGCAGCGTGCTTTCCGGACCGTCCTACGAGCAGTACTTC
size: .; J: TRBJ2-7; V: TRBV6-2/TRBV6-3; D: .; CDR3: CASSYSAQGEHYEQYF; DNA: TGTGCCAGCAGTTACTCGGCTCAAGGAGAGCACTACGAGCAGTACTTC
size: few; J: TRBJ2-5; V: TRBV6-5; D: .; CDR3: CASSYPRGTHQETQYF; DNA: TGTGCCAGCAGTTATCCCCGGGGCACCCACCAAGAGACCCAGTACTTC
size: .; J: TRBJ1-1; V: TRBV29-1; D: .; CDR3: CSAERGQNTEAFF; DNA: TGCAGCGCGGAACGGGGCCAGAACACTGAAGCTTTCTTT
size: .; J: TRBJ2-7; V: TRBV19; D: TRBD1; CDR3: CASRNPGQSSYEQYF; DNA: TGTGCCAGTAGAAATCCGGGACAGAGCTCCTACGAGCAGTACTTC
size: .; J: TRBJ2-5; V: TRBV5-1; D: TRBD1; CDR3: CASSLAGGQGSGKTQYF; DNA: TGCGCCAGCAGCCTCGCGGGGGGACAGGGGAGCGGGAAGACCCAGTACTTC
size: .; J: TRBJ1-3; V: TRBV19; D: .; CDR3: CASMGQGVTGNTIYF; DNA: TGTGCCAGTATGGGGCAGGGAGTTACTGGAAACACCATATATTTT
size: .; J: TRBJ2-7; V: TRBV6-5; D: .; CDR3: CASSLQGGYYEQYF; DNA: TGTGCCAGCAGCCTCCAGGGTGGTTACTACGAGCAGTACTTC
size: once; J: TRBJ2-1; V: TRBV7-8; D: .; CDR3: CASSGGPGEQFF; DNA: TGTGCCAGCAGCGGGGGCCCGGGGGAGCAGTTCTTC
size: .; J: TRBJ2-7; V: TRBV5-6; D: TRBD1; CDR3: CASSLSPDRGPYEQYF; DNA: TGTGCCAGCAGCTTGTCTCCGGACAGGGGTCCCTACGAGCAGTACTTC
size: .; J: TRBJ2-7; V: TRBV5-4; D: .; CDR3: CASSGRGRYEQYF; DNA: TGTGCCAGTTCCGGCCGGGGGCGGTACGAGCAGTACTTC
size: .; J: TRBJ2-2; V: TRBV10-3; D: .; CDR3: CAISEGAPFGELFF; DNA: TGTGCCATCAGTGAGGGGGCGCCGTTCGGGGAGCTGTTTTTT
size: .; J: TRBJ2-1; V: TRBV30; D: .; CDR3: CAWGDNEQFF; DNA: TGTGCCTGGGGGGACAATGAGCAGTTCTTC
size: .; J: TRBJ1-3; V: TRBV5-1; D: TRBD1; CDR3: CASSPDRAGNTIYF; DNA: TGCGCCAGCAGCCCGGACAGGGCTGGAAACACCATATATTTT
size: .; J: TRBJ1-1; V: TRBV7-3; D: .; CDR3: CASRTPLGGGDTEAFF; DNA: TGTGCCAGCAGAACCCCCCTGGGGGGCGGGGACACTGAAGCTTTCTTT
size: .; J: TRBJ2-3; V: TRBV5-1; D: TRBD1; CDR3: CASSVGTGATDTQYF; DNA: TGCGCCAGCAGCGTCGGGACAGGGGCTACAGATACGCAGTATTTT
size: .; J: TRBJ1-5; V: TRBV2; D: .; CDR3: CATGQTYQPQHF; DNA: TGTGCGACCGGACAGACTTATCAGCCCCAGCATTTT
size: .; J: TRBJ2-1; V: TRBV19; D: TRBD1; CDR3: CATSPGTGGGNEQFF; DNA: TGTGCCACCTCACCTGGGACAGGTGGAGGCAATGAGCAGTTCTTC
size: .; J: TRBJ2-4; V: TRBV19; D: .; CDR3: CASSIISGRKNIQYF; DNA: TGTGCCAGTAGTATAATATCGGGCCGCAAAAACATTCAGTACTTC
size: .; J: TRBJ1-2; V: TRBV2; D: .; CDR3: CASGQVDYGYTF; DNA: TGTGCCAGCGGGCAGGTGGACTATGGCTACACCTTC
size: .; J: TRBJ1-5; V: TRBV28; D: .; CDR3: CASSSRQTNQPQHF; DNA: TGTGCCAGCAGTTCCCGACAGACGAATCAGCCCCAGCATTTT
size: few; J: TRBJ1-1; V: TRBV6-2/TRBV6-3; D: .; CDR3: CASSYRVGGSDTEAFF; DNA: TGTGCCAGCAGTTACAGGGTAGGAGGGTCGGACACTGAAGCTTTCTTT
size: .; J: TRBJ1-3; V: TRBV7-2; D: TRBD1; CDR3: CASSRDRVPGNTIYF; DNA: TGTGCCAGCAGCAGAGACAGGGTGCCTGGAAACACCATATATTTT
size: .; J: TRBJ1-2; V: TRBV7-3; D: .; CDR3: CASSLLGRGGYTF; DNA: TGTGCCAGCAGCTTATTGGGCCGGGGAGGCTACACCTTC
size: .; J: TRBJ1-1; V: TRBV2; D: TRBD1; CDR3: CASRGTGGGEAFF; DNA: TGTGCCAGCAGAGGGACAGGGGGAGGTGAAGCTTTCTTT
size: .; J: TRBJ2-7; V: TRBV7-8; D: .; CDR3: CASSLSPGYEQYF; DNA: TGTGCCAGCAGCTTATCCCCAGGGTACGAGCAGTACTTC
size: .; J: TRBJ2-2; V: TRBV6-5; D: .; CDR3: CASSQPATGELFF; DNA: TGTGCCAGCAGTCAACCCGCGACCGGGGAGCTGTTTTTT
size: .; J: TRBJ1-1; V: TRBV25-1; D: .; CDR3: CASSEYLAGQAFF; DNA: TGTGCCAGCAGTGAATATTTGGCAGGCCAAGCTTTCTTT
size: .; J: TRBJ1-5; V: TRBV4-3; D: .; CDR3: CASSQDRTHSNQPQHF; DNA: TGCGCCAGCAGCCAAGATAGAACCCACAGTAATCAGCCCCAGCATTTT
size: .; J: TRBJ1-6; V: TRBV2; D: .; CDR3: CASRGDYNSPLHF; DNA: TGTGCCAGCAGGGGCGACTATAATTCACCCCTCCACTTT